The 18 T cell receptor beta chains below all came from one sample that was sequenced in a study of tumor-infiltrating lymphocytes in glioblastoma multiforme. TCR beta libraries were built from RNA through three nested multiplex PCR rounds using modified ARM-PCR. MiXCR, run by TCRdb on the multiplex PCR reads, gives a single entry per CDR3 protein. The sample holds over 10,000 distinct CDR3 sequences, approximately 68% seen once. Material for sequencing was brain tumor tissue. The receptors were gathered from a male donor with glioblastoma.

The V and J genes are TRBV11-3 and TRBJ2-1; TRBD2 matches at 9 bases. The junction had 5 bases not matched to a gene; V was cut back by 6 bases and J by 5 bases. Germline V CDR1 and CDR2: SGHNT, YENEEA. This CDR3 region has 14 residues. The CDR3 coding sequence is TGTGCCAGCAGTCTGACTAGCGGAAACAATGAGCAGTTCTTC. Amino acids: CASSLTSGNNEQFF.

This clonotype is labeled medium-sized. This chain uses TRBV4-1 with TRBJ2-7; the D gene is possibly TRBD2 (5 bases). Germline V gene data show CDR1 as MGHRA and CDR2 as YSYEKL. This CDR3 spans 15 amino acids. V lost 5 bases and J lost 0, with 14 bases in between. CDR3 in DNA: TGCGCCAGCAGCACACATAGCGAGAGCTCCTACGAGCAGTACTTC. The encoded protein is CASSTHSESSYEQYF.

The chain is built from TRBV11-2 and TRBJ2-7; D is possibly TRBD2 (5 bases). V gave up 5 bases and J gave up 4 bases, with 18 bases separating them. The V gene's germline CDR1 is SGHAT and CDR2 FQNNGV. This CDR3 spans 15 amino acids. The CDR3 loop is CASSLSSLTPYEQYF. For the CDR3, the DNA is TGTGCCAGCAGCCTCTCTAGCCTAACACCATACGAGCAGTACTTC.

For this clonotype: The junction and the germline gene differ at one end; a read error may be behind it. V usage is TRBV11-2 and J usage is TRBJ2-3, with 8 bases aligning to TRBD2. Germline CDR1 and CDR2: SGHAT and FQNNGV. CDR3 size: 15 residues. The CDR3 bases are TGTGCCAGCAGCTTACGGGGGGGGTGGACAGATACCCAGTATTTT. Translating it yields CASSLRGGWTDTQYF.

Notes on this clonotype: Compared with germline, one end of the junction differs, possibly owing to a read error. The rearrangement links TRBV5-4 to TRBJ1-3; D possibly corresponds to TRBD1 (6 bases). CDR3 length: 15 amino acids. CDR1 and CDR2 (germline): SGHNT, YYREEE (reference sequence). As DNA, the CDR3 is TGTGCCAGCAACCAGACAGGAGGCTCTGGAAACACTATATATTTT. It yields the protein CASNQTGGSGNTIYF.

A remark on this clonotype: One end of the junction does not line up with germline, which may come from a read error. The rearrangement uses TRBV4-1 and TRBJ2-5, with D perhaps assigned TRBD1 or TRBD2 (5 bases each). This CDR3 has 17 amino acids. Germline values: CDR1 MGHRA, CDR2 YSYEKL. This CDR3 is CASSQDSGFAGEETQYF. Written as DNA, the CDR3 is TGCGCCAGTAGCCAAGACAGTGGGTTCGCGGGCGAAGAGACCCAGTACTTC.

This clonotype ranks as medium-sized (0.01 to 0.1%). The chain recombines TRBV20-1 with TRBJ1-2; possibly TRBD1 for D (5 bases). V was shortened by 4 bases and J by 4 bases, with 7 bases between the two germline ends. The CDR3 extends over 11 amino acids. The germline V gene has CDR1 DFQATT and CDR2 SNEGSKA (reference sequence). For the CDR3, the DNA is TGCAGTGCTAAGGGACTCTATGGCTACACCTTC. Encoded protein: CSAKGLYGYTF.

Regarding this clonotype: Germline and junction disagree at one end, which may indicate a read error. The rearrangement joins TRBV20-1 to TRBJ2-7; D may be TRBD2 (5 bases). Per the germline V gene, CDR1 is DFQATT and CDR2 is SNEGSKA (reference sequence). The CDR3 is made up of 14 amino acids. The CDR3 region has the DNA TGCAGTGCTAGAAACCCAGCGGATGAGTGGGAGCAATACTTC. It codes for CSARNPADEWEQYF.

CDR3: CASSPRGSNNEQFF. CDR3 DNA: TGTGCCAGCAGCCCTCGCGGGAGTAACAATGAGCAGTTCTTC. This sequence joins TRBV9 and TRBJ2-1, with 7 bases that match TRBD2. Germline-derived CDR1 and CDR2 are SGDLS and YYNGEE. There are 14 residues in the CDR3. The junction had 6 bases not matched to a gene; V was cut back by 4 bases and J by 5 bases.

Turning to this clonotype: At one of its ends the junction is not consistent with the germline gene, which may arise from a read error. The chain has TRBV6-5 and TRBJ2-7; D unclear. This CDR3 contains 15 residues. Looked up from germline, CDR1 is MNHEY and CDR2 is SVGAGI. CDR3: CAGSYFSASQYEQHF. In DNA form, the CDR3 reads TGTGCCGGCAGTTACTTCTCGGCAAGCCAGTACGAGCAGCACTTC.

In its sample, this clonotype was seen a few times. This chain links TRBV6-1 with TRBJ1-6; D uncertain. Per germline, CDR1 MNHNS and CDR2 SASEGT. The CDR3 extends over 13 amino acids. Trimming pared 7 bases from V and 7 bases from J, leaving 11 bases between. The CDR3 coding sequence is TGTGCCAGCACCCGGCAAGTCAATTCACCCCTCCACTTT. Protein: CASTRQVNSPLHF.

This clonotype occurred many times. The V call is TRBV5-1, the J call TRBJ2-5; 7 nucleotides agree with TRBD1. This CDR3 region has 16 residues. The germline gives CDR1 SGHRS, CDR2 YFSETQ. V shed 1 base and J 5 bases; nucleotides not matched to a gene: 11. The CDR3 sequence is CASSLQGSGGLETQYF. The CDR3 DNA reads TGCGCCAGCAGCTTGCAGGGGTCAGGGGGTCTGGAGACCCAGTACTTC.

The table lists this clonotype with many counts. The chain is built from TRBV5-1 and TRBJ2-1; 13 bases fit TRBD2. The V gene's germline CDR1 is SGHRS and CDR2 YFSETQ. Trimming at V came to 4 bases and at J to 8 bases, leaving 9 bases not matched to a gene. This CDR3 contains 16 residues. CDR3 DNA: TGCGCCAGCAGCAAACTAGCGGGGGGGGAATTGGATGAGCAGTTCTTC. This translates into CASSKLAGGELDEQFF.

V usage is TRBV11-2 and J usage is TRBJ2-3; 9 nucleotides match TRBD2. V was clipped by 7 bases and J by 6 bases; unmatched bases: 5. CDR1 SGHAT and CDR2 FQNNGV come from the germline V gene. The CDR3 spans 13 residues. CDR3 sequence reads: CASTKAGGDTQYF. For the CDR3, the DNA is TGTGCCAGCACTAAAGCGGGAGGCGATACGCAGTATTTT.

On this clonotype itself: Its ends do not fully match the called genes, so a read error is possible. This chain uses TRBV29-1 with TRBJ1-1, with D possibly TRBD1 on 5 matching bases. Germline lookup yields CDR1 SQVTM and CDR2 ANQGSEA. This CDR3 contains 13 residues. The CDR3 loop reads CSVEGTPNIEAFF. The CDR3, as DNA: TGCAGCGTTGAGGGGACTCCGAACATTGAAGCTTTCTTT.

Note on this clonotype: A junction end diverges from the germline sequence, so it may reflect a read error. This rearrangement joins TRBV11-2 to TRBJ2-2, with 9 bases aligning to TRBD2. CDR3 length: 16 amino acids. Germline lookup yields CDR1 SGHAT and CDR2 FQNNGV. This CDR3 reads CASSFQRGAGTGEPFF. CDR3 sequence (DNA): TGTGCTAGCAGCTTCCAGCGGGGGGCGGGGACCGGGGAGCCGTTTTTT. The variable domain in full, with the rest retrieved from reference TRBV11-2 and TRBJ2-2, is EAGVAQSPRYKIIEKRQSVAFWCNPISGHATLYWYQQILGQGPKLLIQFQNNGVVDDSQLPKDRFSAERLKGVDSTLKIQPAKLEDSAVYLCASSFQRGAGTGEPFFGEGSRLTVL.

As regards this clonotype: Compared with germline, one end of the junction differs, possibly owing to a read error. V gene TRBV12-3 or TRBV12-4 combines with J gene TRBJ2-2, with D uncertain. The CDR3 extends over 12 amino acids. CDR3 in amino acids: CAISPGTGELFF. Here the CDR3 DNA reads TGTGCCATCAGTCCCGGGACCGGGGAGCTGTTTTTT.

This sequence joins TRBV11-3 and TRBJ2-5; D is ambiguous. Trimming removed 1 base at V and 2 bases at J, with 14 bases between. The CDR3 spans 16 residues. Germline V gene sequence: CDR1 SGHNT, CDR2 YENEEA. The CDR3 DNA reads as TGTGCCAGCAGCTTAGGACTCACCCCTGATCAAGAGACCCAGTACTTC. Translation gives CASSLGLTPDQETQYF.